A single sample is the source of the 9 T cell receptor beta chains below, sequenced in a study of blood T cell repertoires in COVID-19. Assay used: immunoSEQ multiplex PCR; TCRdb lists only in-frame clones, some missing. The data show tens of thousands of clones, roughly 82% seen once. The source material was peripheral blood. All receptors derive from a man aged 60 to 75 with acute or convalescent COVID-19.

The chain is built from TRBV5-6 and TRBJ1-1, with a weak D call TRBD1 (6 bases). Germline CDR1 reads SGHDT; CDR2 reads YYEEEE. Trimming took 0 bases from V and 0 from J, leaving 15 bases between them. The CDR3 totals 17 residues. The CDR3 reads CASSLVGGVNMNTEAFF. The CDR3, as DNA: TGTGCCAGCAGCTTGGTAGGGGGGGTTAACATGAACACTGAAGCTTTCTTT. Looking up the rest from reference TRBV5-6 and TRBJ1-1 gives the full variable domain: DAGVTQSPTHLIKTRGQQVTLRCSPKSGHDTVSWYQQALGQGPQFIFQYYEEEERQRGNFPDRFSGHQFPNYSSELNVNALLLGDSALYLCASSLVGGVNMNTEAFFGQGTRLTVV.

This chain joins TRBV5-1 and TRBJ1-5; 9 nucleotides align to TRBD1. The length of the CDR3 is 15 residues. V lost 6 bases and J lost 7; bases outside the gene matches: 11. Germline V gives CDR1 SGHRS, CDR2 YFSETQ. The DNA for the CDR3 is TGCGCCAGCAAGTTGGGACAGGGTAGTGAGCAGCCCCAGCATTTT. Protein: CASKLGQGSEQPQHF.

The chain couples TRBV6-6 to TRBJ2-7; a weak D match, TRBD1 (7 bases). Germline V gene data show CDR1 as MNHNY and CDR2 as SVGAGI (reference sequence). There are 15 residues in the CDR3. Trimming removed 4 bases from V and 2 bases from J, with 15 bases in between. The CDR3 DNA reads as TGTGCCAGCAGTTTCTCGGCAGGGGGGCCCTACGAGCAGTACTTC. Translated: CASSFSAGGPYEQYF.

The chain is built from TRBV2 and TRBJ1-5; tentatively, D is TRBD1 (6 bases). Between the trimmed V and J ends, which lost 6 bases and 3 bases, there was a span of 9 bases. Germline assignment: CDR1 SNHLY and CDR2 FYNNEI. The CDR3 covers 13 residues. The CDR3 reads CASRTGYNQPQHF. CDR3 bases: TGTGCCAGCAGAACAGGGTACAATCAGCCCCAGCATTTT.

V and J are TRBV2 and TRBJ2-7; 8 positions agree with TRBD2. V shed 6 bases and J 3 bases; nucleotides not matched to a gene: 4. Germline values: CDR1 SNHLY, CDR2 FYNNEI. This CDR3 contains 13 residues. CDR3 residues: CASRGLELYEQYV. CDR3 DNA sequence: TGTGCCAGCAGGGGACTAGAACTCTACGAGCAGTACGTC.

This clone was counted between two and nine times. The rearrangement uses TRBV2 and TRBJ1-5; 7 nucleotides line up with TRBD1. CDR3 size: 15 residues. Trimming at V came to 4 bases and at J to 0 bases, leaving 3 bases not matched to a gene. Germline loops: CDR1 SNHLY, CDR2 FYNNEI. CDR3 DNA sequence: TGTGCCAGCAGTGGGACAGGATATAGCAATCAGCCCCAGCATTTT. Translation gives CASSGTGYSNQPQHF.

The chain joins TRBV4-2 to TRBJ2-6; TRBD1 is a possible D gene (5 bases). The CDR3 runs to 17 residues. Germline CDR1 is LGHNA and CDR2 is YNFKEQ. V shed 0 bases and J shed 0 bases, with 9 bases lying between them. In nucleotides, the CDR3 is TGTGCCAGCAGCCAAGACACAGGCAACTCTGGGGCCAACGTCCTGACTTTC. Amino acid sequence: CASSQDTGNSGANVLTF.

The V and J genes are TRBV27 and TRBJ1-2; 7 nucleotides line up with TRBD1. CDR3 length equals 17 residues. CDR1 is MNHEY, CDR2 SMNVEV, per germline (reference sequence). J gave up 4 bases and V 4 bases, and 15 bases lay outside the gene matches. CDR3 nucleotides: TGTGCCAGCAGTTCGGACAGGTCTTTTCCTAACGTCTATGGCTACACCTTC. It translates to CASSSDRSFPNVYGYTF.

The rearrangement uses TRBV24-1 and TRBJ2-3, with a tentative D call TRBD2 (5 bases). The germline V gene encodes CDR1 KGHDR and CDR2 SFDVKD. The CDR3 loop spans 13 amino acids. The germline V and J ends were trimmed by 7 bases and 1 base, with 8 bases remaining between them. The CDR3: CATRDSGTDTQYF. CDR3 DNA: TGTGCCACCAGGGACTCAGGCACAGATACGCAGTATTTT.